One and the same sample provided the 18 T cell receptor beta chains below, sequenced in a study of response to subunit inactivated influenza vaccine. MiXCR, run by TCRdb on the RT-PCR reads, gives a single entry per CDR3 protein. The table shows 500,000 to 600,000 distinct CDR3 sequences, with 11% occurring only once. This sample also appeared in a second study, on T cells expressing NK-cell markers. That study adds: The TCR beta cDNA came from 5'RACE template switching with UMIs.

The specimen comprised PBMCs from blood, sampled on the day of vaccination. These receptor sequences come from a man aged 50-59 years who received an inactivated influenza vaccine.

This clonotype was seen more than once but under ten times. The genes are TRBV28 and TRBJ2-4, with 7 bases lining up with TRBD1. The CDR3 contains 17 residues. The germline gives CDR1 MDHEN, CDR2 SYDVKM. V lost 2 bases and J lost 8; bases outside the gene matches: 15. The CDR3 coding sequence is TGTGCCAGCAGTTTAGTCCCCTCGACAGGGATCGGGGACATTCAGTACTTC. Encoded protein: CASSLVPSTGIGDIQYF.

In its sample, this clonotype was seen a few times. V gene TRBV24-1 combines with J gene TRBJ1-5, with D possibly matching TRBD1 (6 bases). V was trimmed by 7 bases and J by 6 bases, leaving 18 bases between them. The CDR3 contains 15 residues. Germline V lookup: CDR1 KGHDR, CDR2 SFDVKD. This chain's CDR3 is CATRFRAQGSQPQHF. The CDR3 DNA reads as TGTGCCACCAGGTTCCGAGCACAGGGCTCTCAGCCCCAGCATTTT.

This clonotype was counted between two and nine times. The chain couples TRBV28 to TRBJ2-1, with 10 nucleotides matching TRBD2. The V segment lost 3 bases and the J segment 4 bases; nucleotides outside the gene matches: 6. CDR3 length: 16 amino acids. Per the germline V gene, CDR1 is MDHEN and CDR2 is SYDVKM. The CDR3 DNA reads TGTGCCAGCAGTTTTCCCGGGACTAGCGATTACAATGAGCAGTTCTTC. Translating gives CASSFPGTSDYNEQFF.

This clonotype was observed at least ten times. V is TRBV5-1 and J is TRBJ2-7; D tentatively reads TRBD1 or TRBD2 (5 bases each). CDR3 size: 15 residues. V was clipped by 0 bases and J by 6 bases, with 16 bases between them. The germline V gene has CDR1 SGHRS and CDR2 YFSETQ. Here the CDR3 reads CASSLEGTASGEQYF. The CDR3, as DNA: TGCGCCAGCAGCTTGGAGGGGACGGCGTCCGGCGAGCAGTACTTC.

This clonotype was seen many times. V and J are TRBV10-3 and TRBJ2-3; TRBD2 matches at 9 bases. J lost 1 base, V lost 4 bases, and 3 bases had no gene match. Germline V gives CDR1 ENHRY, CDR2 SYGVKD. The CDR3 loop spans 15 amino acids. CDR3: CAISVSSGGTDTQYF. In nucleotides, the CDR3 is TGTGCCATCAGTGTGTCTAGCGGGGGCACAGATACGCAGTATTTT.

This clonotype turned up a few times. This chain uses TRBV10-3 with TRBJ1-2; D is possibly TRBD1 (6 bases). V shed 4 bases and J shed 1 base, with 10 bases lying between them. The CDR3 loop spans 14 amino acids. Germline CDR1 is ENHRY and CDR2 is SYGVKD. CDR3 sequence: CAISVRDNNYGYTF. CDR3 sequence (DNA): TGTGCCATCAGTGTCCGGGACAATAACTATGGCTACACCTTC.

This clonotype came up a few times. The V gene is TRBV4-1, the J gene TRBJ2-7; D not certain. V lost 3 bases to trimming and J lost 0 bases, with 12 bases between them. Germline loops: CDR1 MGHRA, CDR2 YSYEKL. The CDR3 has 15 amino acids. DNA of the CDR3: TGCGCCAGCAGCCACAGTGTGTGGAACTCCTACGAGCAGTACTTC. It codes for CASSHSVWNSYEQYF.

This clonotype was seen only a few times. J is TRBJ2-3 and V is TRBV5-5; D gene unclear. V gave up 3 bases and J gave up 2 bases, with 16 bases separating them. This CDR3 contains 16 residues. The germline CDR1 and CDR2 sequences are SGHKS and YYEKEE (reference sequence). This CDR3 is CASSSRLDLNTDTQYF. The CDR3 bases are TGTGCCAGCAGCTCCCGACTGGATCTTAACACAGATACGCAGTATTTT.

This clonotype was seen a few times. CDR3 loop: CASSFFRGGNQPQHF. Written as DNA, the CDR3 is TGTGCCAGCAGCTTTTTCCGGGGGGGCAATCAGCCCCAGCATTTT. This chain uses TRBV7-2 with TRBJ1-5, with D possibly being TRBD1 (5 bases). V was pared by 3 bases and J by 2 bases, with 11 bases between. This CDR3 has 15 residues. Germline V gives CDR1 SGHTA, CDR2 FQGNSA.

V gene TRBV28 combines with J gene TRBJ2-6; no firm D call. V lost 7 bases and J lost 0, with 10 bases in between. This CDR3 is built from 15 residues. CDR1 and CDR2 (germline): MDHEN, SYDVKM. This CDR3 is CASTLASSGANVLTF. In DNA form, the CDR3 reads TGTGCCAGCACCCTGGCGAGCTCTGGGGCCAACGTCCTGACTTTC.

This clonotype was observed a handful of times. The gene calls are TRBV14 and TRBJ2-7, with a weak D call TRBD1 (5 bases). The CDR3 is 17 residues long. The V end lost 4 bases, the J end lost 3 bases, and 22 bases lay between the germline ends. The germline V gene encodes CDR1 SGHDN and CDR2 FVKESK. This CDR3 is CASSPSSQGFPRYEQYF. In nucleotides, the CDR3 is TGTGCCAGCAGCCCGAGCAGTCAGGGATTTCCCCGCTACGAGCAGTACTTC.

This clonotype was recorded a few times. This rearrangement joins TRBV20-1 to TRBJ2-5; unclear D gene. Germline V gene data show CDR1 as DFQATT and CDR2 as SNEGSKA (reference sequence). Trimming removed 6 bases at V and 5 bases at J, with 16 bases between. The CDR3 is 13 residues long. The CDR3 DNA reads TGCAGTGCGCCGATACGGCCCGGGGAGACCCAGTACTTC. This codes for CSAPIRPGETQYF.

In its sample, this clonotype was seen a few times. This sequence joins TRBV7-9 and TRBJ2-7; D gene ambiguous. V lost 3 bases and J 6 bases, leaving 12 bases between the germline ends. CDR1 and CDR2 from the germline V gene are SEHNR and FQNEAQ (reference sequence). The CDR3 sequence is 13 residues long. The CDR3 is CASSFPLGFEQYF. For the CDR3, the DNA is TGTGCCAGCAGCTTTCCTCTAGGATTCGAGCAGTACTTC.

This clonotype was detected a few times. This sequence joins TRBV28 and TRBJ2-2; 11 nucleotides align to TRBD2. Germline V CDR1 and CDR2: MDHEN, SYDVKM. V trimming: 11 bases; J trimming: 5 bases; junction bases outside the gene matches: 7. The CDR3 is made up of 14 amino acids. The CDR3 region has the DNA TGTGCCGCTACTAGCGGGAGTCGAACCGGGGAGCTGTTTTTT. Amino acids: CAATSGSRTGELFF.

This chain uses TRBV20-1 with TRBJ2-3; TRBD2 aligns across 9 bases. Germline V CDR1 and CDR2: DFQATT, SNEGSKA (reference sequence). V was clipped by 3 bases and J by 6 bases; unmatched bases: 10. The CDR3 covers 15 residues. CDR3 nucleotide sequence: TGCAGTGCTAGCCGACTAGCGGACGTCGCGGATACGCAGTATTTT. This sequence encodes CSASRLADVADTQYF.

The chain uses TRBV12-3 or TRBV12-4 and TRBJ1-5; possible D gene TRBD1, 5 bases. V lost 4 bases and J 6 bases, leaving 7 bases between the germline ends. This CDR3 comprises 12 residues. This chain's CDR3 is CASSWDFQPQHF. The CDR3 DNA follows: TGTGCCAGCAGTTGGGACTTTCAGCCCCAGCATTTT.

The genes are TRBV5-1 and TRBJ1-2, with 11 bases fitting TRBD1. Germline assignment: CDR1 SGHRS and CDR2 YFSETQ. The CDR3 sequence is 17 residues long. V was pared by 4 bases and J by 0 bases, with 8 bases of the junction left unmatched. The DNA for the CDR3 is TGCGCCAGCAGCCAGGACAGGGGGCACCTAGCTAACTATGGCTACACCTTC. Amino acids: CASSQDRGHLANYGYTF.

In this sample, this clonotype turned up a few times. The rearrangement uses TRBV2 and TRBJ2-7; D call uncertain. Germline loops: CDR1 SNHLY, CDR2 FYNNEI. V lost 11 bases, J lost 5 bases, and 25 bases lay in between. The CDR3 covers 15 residues. The CDR3 DNA reads as TGTGCCTCCCTTATACCCTCCTCCCTCACTAACGAGCAGTACTTC. Its translation: CASLIPSSLTNEQYF.